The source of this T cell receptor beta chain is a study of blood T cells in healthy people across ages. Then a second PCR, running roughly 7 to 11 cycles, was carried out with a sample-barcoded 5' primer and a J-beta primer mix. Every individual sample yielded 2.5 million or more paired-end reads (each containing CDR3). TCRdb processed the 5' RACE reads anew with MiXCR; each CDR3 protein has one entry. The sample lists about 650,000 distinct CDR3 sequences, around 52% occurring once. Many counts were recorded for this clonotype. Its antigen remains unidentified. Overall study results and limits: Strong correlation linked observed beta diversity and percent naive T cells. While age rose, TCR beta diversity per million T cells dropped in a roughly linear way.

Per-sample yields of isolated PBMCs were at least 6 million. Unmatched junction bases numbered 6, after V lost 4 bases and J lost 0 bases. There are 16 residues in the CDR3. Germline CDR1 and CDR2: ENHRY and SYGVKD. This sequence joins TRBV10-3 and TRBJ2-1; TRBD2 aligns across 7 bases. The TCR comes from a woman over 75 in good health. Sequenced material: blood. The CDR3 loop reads CAISGGGSRSYNEQFF. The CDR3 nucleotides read TGTGCCATCAGTGGGGGGGGTTCGCGCTCCTACAATGAGCAGTTCTTC.